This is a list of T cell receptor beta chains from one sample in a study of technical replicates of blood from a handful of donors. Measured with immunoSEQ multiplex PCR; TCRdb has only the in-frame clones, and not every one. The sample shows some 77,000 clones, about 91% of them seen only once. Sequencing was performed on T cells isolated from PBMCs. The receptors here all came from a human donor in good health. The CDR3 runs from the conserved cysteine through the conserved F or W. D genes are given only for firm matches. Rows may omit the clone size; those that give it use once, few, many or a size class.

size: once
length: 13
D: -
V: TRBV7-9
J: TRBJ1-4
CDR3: CASSSPLNEKLFF
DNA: TGTGCCAGCAGCTCGCCTCTAAATGAAAAACTGTTTTTT

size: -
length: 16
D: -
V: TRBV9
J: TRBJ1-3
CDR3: CASSDEIKSSGNTIYF
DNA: TGTGCCAGCAGCGACGAAATAAAGAGCTCTGGAAACACCATATATTTT

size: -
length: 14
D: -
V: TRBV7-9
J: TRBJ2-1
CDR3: CASSLGGSLNEQFF
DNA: TGTGCCAGCAGCTTAGGTGGGAGTCTCAATGAGCAGTTCTTC

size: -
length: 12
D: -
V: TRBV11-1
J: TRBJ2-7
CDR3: CASGGTSYEQYF
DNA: TGTGCCAGCGGCGGCACTTCCTACGAGCAGTACTTC

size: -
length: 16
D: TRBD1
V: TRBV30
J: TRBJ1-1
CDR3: CAWSHGTENLNTEAFF
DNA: TGTGCCTGGAGTCATGGGACAGAAAATTTGAACACTGAAGCTTTCTTT

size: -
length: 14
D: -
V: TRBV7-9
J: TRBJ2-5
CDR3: CASRENSIRETQYF
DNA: TGTGCCAGCAGAGAAAACAGCATCAGGGAGACCCAGTACTTC

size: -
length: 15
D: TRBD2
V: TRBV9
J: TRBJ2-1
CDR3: CASSVDAGGPYEQFF
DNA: TGTGCCAGCAGCGTAGATGCGGGAGGGCCTTATGAGCAGTTCTTC

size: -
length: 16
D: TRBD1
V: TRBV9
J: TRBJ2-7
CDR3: CASSPTSGTGAYEQYF
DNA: TGTGCCAGCAGCCCAACTTCCGGGACAGGCGCCTACGAGCAGTACTTC

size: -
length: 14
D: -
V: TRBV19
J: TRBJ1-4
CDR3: CASSMDPAGEKLFF
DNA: TGTGCCAGTAGTATGGACCCTGCGGGTGAAAAACTGTTTTTT

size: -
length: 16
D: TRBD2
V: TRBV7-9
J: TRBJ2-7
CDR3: CASSSGGGPRSDEQYF
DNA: TGTGCCAGCAGCTCGGGAGGCGGACCCAGGTCCGACGAGCAGTACTTC

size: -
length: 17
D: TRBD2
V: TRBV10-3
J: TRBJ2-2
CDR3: CAIMGPSGPLNTGELFF
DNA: TGTGCCATCATGGGTCCTAGCGGGCCTCTGAACACCGGGGAGCTGTTTTTT

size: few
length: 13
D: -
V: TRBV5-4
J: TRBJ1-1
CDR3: CASRTTGKTEAFF
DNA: TGTGCCAGCAGGACTACAGGGAAGACTGAAGCTTTCTTT